The 15 T cell receptor beta chains below come from one sample, sequenced in a study of spatial heterogeneity in lung cancer. TCRdb re-called the 5' RACE reads through MiXCR, storing one row per CDR3 protein. The sample has some 41,000 distinct CDR3 sequences; more than 9% are singletons. Time point meaning: blood at routine non-recurrence follow-up after resection. The specimen comprised PBMCs, sampled at follow-up. These receptors all come from a female donor with early-stage non-small cell lung cancer.

This rearrangement joins TRBV28 to TRBJ1-5; D gene unclear. The CDR3 consists of 16 residues. The germline V gene encodes CDR1 MDHEN and CDR2 SYDVKM. V was pared by 10 bases and J by 2 bases, with 21 bases between. The CDR3, as DNA: TGTGCCACCTCAGGCAGGCAGATACGGGGCAATCAGCCCCAGCATTTT. Translated: CATSGRQIRGNQPQHF.

The J gene is TRBJ2-1, the V gene TRBV28; perhaps TRBD1 as D (5 bases). The V gene's germline CDR1 is MDHEN and CDR2 SYDVKM. V lost 7 bases and J lost 6, with 10 bases in between. The CDR3 covers 12 residues. CDR3 DNA: TGTGCCAGCACGGGCAGGGTCAATGAGCAGTTCTTC. Protein product: CASTGRVNEQFF.

In nucleotides, the CDR3 is TGTGCCAGCAGCCCTGGACAGGGCGGTGGCTACACCTTC. Its translation: CASSPGQGGGYTF. V usage is TRBV5-4 and J usage is TRBJ1-2; TRBD1 aligns across 8 bases. There are 13 residues in the CDR3. V was pared by 4 bases and J by 7 bases, with 6 bases of the junction left unmatched. In germline, CDR1 is SGHNT, CDR2 YYREEE (reference sequence).

V gene TRBV30 combines with J gene TRBJ2-7, with D perhaps TRBD1 or TRBD2 (5 bases each). Germline values: CDR1 GTSNPN, CDR2 SVGIG (reference sequence). Trimming removed 0 bases at V and 5 bases at J, with 11 bases between. The CDR3 sequence is 13 residues long. The CDR3 loop is CAWSVGERNEQYF. The DNA of the CDR3 is TGTGCCTGGAGTGTGGGGGAGAGGAACGAGCAGTACTTC.

The chain has TRBV12-3 or TRBV12-4 and TRBJ1-2, with D possibly TRBD1 on 6 matching bases. Trimming stripped 5 bases from V and 4 bases from J, with 14 bases between. The CDR3 extends over 14 amino acids. CDR3 in DNA: TGTGCCAGCAGTATTTTACAGGGAACCTATGGCTACACCTTC. Amino acids: CASSILQGTYGYTF.

This clonotype has just a few counts. CDR3 DNA: TGTGCCATCAGTGAGGGACAGGGGGAAAAAAACATTCAGTACTTC. Translating gives CAISEGQGEKNIQYF. V is TRBV10-3 and J is TRBJ2-4, with 10 nucleotides matching TRBD1. The CDR3 covers 15 residues. V was pared by 2 bases and J by 4 bases, with 2 bases of the junction left unmatched. Germline CDR1 reads ENHRY; CDR2 reads SYGVKD.

This clonotype occurred many times. The rearrangement uses TRBV6-2 or TRBV6-3 and TRBJ2-3, with D possibly TRBD1 on 6 matching bases. Per the germline V gene, CDR1 is MNHEY and CDR2 is SVGEGT. The CDR3 has 15 residues. V was shortened by 6 bases and J by 2 bases, with 15 bases between the two germline ends. The CDR3 DNA is TGTGCCAGCAGGGCGAGGGACATTTCCACAGATACGCAGTATTTT. Translated, it gives CASRARDISTDTQYF.

This clonotype appeared many times. This chain uses TRBV28 with TRBJ1-5; 8 bases line up with TRBD1. The junction had 3 bases not matched to a gene; V was cut back by 2 bases and J by 0 bases. Germline V lookup: CDR1 MDHEN, CDR2 SYDVKM. The CDR3 is made up of 16 amino acids. CDR3 sequence (DNA): TGTGCCAGCAGTTTACTCGGACAGGGTAGCAATCAGCCCCAGCATTTT. Its translation: CASSLLGQGSNQPQHF. Drawing the rest from reference TRBV28 and TRBJ1-5, the complete variable domain is DVKVTQSSRYLVKRTGEKVFLECVQDMDHENMFWYRQDPGLGLRLIYFSYDVKMKEKGDIPEGYSVSREKKERFSLILESASTNQTSMYLCASSLLGQGSNQPQHFGDGTRLSIL.

The V call is TRBV2, the J call TRBJ1-6, with TRBD1 matching over 7 bases. The CDR3 consists of 17 residues. J gave up 3 bases and V 5 bases, and 10 bases lay outside the gene matches. CDR1 is SNHLY, CDR2 FYNNEI, per germline. CDR3 coding DNA: TGTGCCAGCAGTCCCAGACAGGGATCCATCTATAATTCACCCCTCCACTTT. Translating it yields CASSPRQGSIYNSPLHF.

This sequence joins TRBV5-4 and TRBJ2-5; D possibly matches TRBD1 or TRBD2 (5 bases each). V lost 0 bases, J lost 0 bases, and 12 bases lay in between. This CDR3 contains 16 residues. Germline CDR1 reads SGHNT; CDR2 reads YYREEE (reference sequence). DNA of the CDR3: TGTGCCAGCAGCTTGGTAGGGACCCCGGACCAAGAGACCCAGTACTTC. This sequence encodes CASSLVGTPDQETQYF.

The rearrangement links TRBV10-3 to TRBJ2-1; no definite D call. V was trimmed by 2 bases and J by 6 bases, leaving 14 bases between them. The length of the CDR3 is 15 residues. Germline values: CDR1 ENHRY, CDR2 SYGVKD. The CDR3: CAISEPTGPLNEQFF. As DNA, the CDR3 is TGTGCCATCAGTGAGCCCACCGGGCCGCTCAATGAGCAGTTCTTC.

This clonotype was seen a handful of times. The rearrangement joins TRBV2 to TRBJ2-3; 9 nucleotides agree with TRBD1. CDR1 and CDR2 from the germline V gene are SNHLY and FYNNEI. This CDR3 comprises 15 residues. The V segment lost 7 bases and the J segment 3 bases; nucleotides outside the gene matches: 8. CDR3 DNA: TGTGCCAGCAATGGGGACAGGGCGGGAACAGATACGCAGTATTTT. Encoded protein: CASNGDRAGTDTQYF. Together with reference TRBV2 and TRBJ2-3, the CDR3 gives the full variable domain: EPEVTQTPSHQVTQMGQEVILRCVPISNHLYFYWYRQILGQKVEFLVSFYNNEISEKSEIFDDQFSVERPDGSNFTLKIRSTKLEDSAMYFCASNGDRAGTDTQYFGPGTRLTVL.

CDR3 sequence reads: CASRRRPRETQTKNIQYF. The CDR3 coding sequence is TGTGCCAGCAGGCGCCGGCCCCGGGAGACTCAGACCAAAAACATTCAGTACTTC. V usage is TRBV6-5 and J usage is TRBJ2-4, with a possible D match to TRBD2 (6 bases). This CDR3 comprises 18 residues. CDR1 and CDR2 (germline): MNHEY, SVGAGI. Trimming took off 6 bases at V and 2 bases at J, with 23 bases between the two ends.

This clonotype was observed many times. The chain links TRBV3-1 to TRBJ1-5; D gene uncertain. CDR3 size: 14 residues. The ends were cut back, 0 bases at V and 7 bases at J, with 10 bases in the middle. Germline assignment: CDR1 LGHDT and CDR2 YNNKEL (reference sequence). In nucleotides, the CDR3 is TGTGCCAGCAGCCAAGATCATTCGGGCCAGCCCCAGCATTTT. Translation: CASSQDHSGQPQHF.

This clonotype was picked up a small number of times. The rearrangement links TRBV11-1 to TRBJ2-3; 11 bases align to TRBD1. Germline V CDR1 and CDR2: SGHAT, FQDESV (reference sequence). The CDR3 is 15 residues long. V shed 3 bases and J 4 bases; nucleotides not matched to a gene: 3. CDR3 DNA sequence: TGTGCCAGCAGCTTGGACAGGGGGCCGGCAGATACGCAGTATTTT. Translation gives CASSLDRGPADTQYF.